One sample yielded the 21 T cell receptor beta chains listed below, sequenced in a study of blood T cells in healthy people across ages. For the second PCR, which ran for 7 to 11 cycles, a sample-barcoded 5' primer and a J-beta primer mix were used. TCRdb recomputed calls from the 5' RACE reads with MiXCR, one row per CDR3 protein. The sample carries 1.5 million to 2 million distinct CDR3 sequences, roughly 28% recorded once. Sequencing was performed on blood. The origin of the receptors is a woman in her thirties in good health.

There are a few counts of this clonotype. The chain is built from TRBV5-6 and TRBJ2-1; D might be TRBD2 (5 bases). CDR3 length: 15 amino acids. Looked up from germline, CDR1 is SGHDT and CDR2 is YYEEEE. V dropped 5 bases and J dropped 4 bases, with 16 bases sitting between them. The CDR3 protein is CASSPPRRLYNEQFF. CDR3 coding DNA: TGTGCCAGCAGTCCTCCCAGGAGGTTGTACAATGAGCAGTTCTTC.

The V gene is TRBV28, the J gene TRBJ2-1; D possibly corresponds to TRBD2 (6 bases). V lost 7 bases and J 4 bases, leaving 17 bases between the germline ends. This CDR3 has 15 amino acids. CDR1 and CDR2 (germline): MDHEN, SYDVKM. This CDR3 reads CASTAGTESYNEQFF. CDR3 DNA: TGTGCCAGCACCGCGGGGACTGAGTCTTACAATGAGCAGTTCTTC.

Many counts were recorded for this clonotype. The J gene is TRBJ2-5, the V gene TRBV20-1; 9 bases are a match to TRBD1. The length of the CDR3 is 15 residues. The trim removed 2 bases at V and 5 bases at J, leaving 9 bases unmatched. Germline V gives CDR1 DFQATT, CDR2 SNEGSKA (reference sequence). The CDR3 sequence is CSARPGTGIQETQYF. As DNA, the CDR3 is TGCAGTGCTAGACCCGGGACAGGGATACAGGAGACCCAGTACTTC.

The chain combines TRBV20-1 with TRBJ2-1; the match to TRBD2 covers 9 bases. The J call is uncertain, as TRBJ2-7 better fits the DNA end. Germline lookup yields CDR1 DFQATT and CDR2 SNEGSKA (reference sequence). The CDR3 sequence is 17 residues long. CDR3 region: CSASGLSGGGAYNEQYF. In nucleotides, the CDR3 is TGCAGTGCTAGTGGTCTCTCGGGCGGGGGGGCCTACAATGAGCAGTACTTC.

This clonotype was seen many times. The V and J genes are TRBV5-6 and TRBJ2-7; D is possibly TRBD2 (5 bases). Germline V lookup: CDR1 SGHDT, CDR2 YYEEEE. The V end lost 4 bases, the J end lost 3 bases, and 8 bases lay between the germline ends. The CDR3 has 12 amino acids. The CDR3 spells CASSKLDYEQYF. The CDR3 bases are TGTGCCAGCAGCAAACTAGACTACGAGCAGTACTTC.

About this clonotype: The junction shows a germline mismatch at one end, possibly a read error. The V call is TRBV4-2, the J call TRBJ2-5; tentatively, D is TRBD1 or TRBD2 (6 bases each). The germline gives CDR1 LGHNA, CDR2 YNFKEQ. The CDR3 length is 16 residues. CDR3: CTSSQDNRAGRETQYF. CDR3 nucleotides: TGTACCAGCAGCCAAGATAACAGGGCGGGGCGAGAGACCCAGTACTTC.

The chain has TRBV7-9 and TRBJ2-2, with 7 bases identical to TRBD1. In germline, CDR1 is SEHNR, CDR2 FQNEAQ (reference sequence). Germline trimming cut 7 bases from V and 7 bases from J; bases unmatched to any gene: 6. The CDR3 covers 13 residues. The CDR3 DNA reads TGTGCCAGCAACGAGGACAGGAACGGGGAGCTGTTTTTT. Protein: CASNEDRNGELFF.

A few counts support this clonotype. The chain joins TRBV5-1 to TRBJ2-1; 13 bases are a match to TRBD2. The V and J ends lost 6 bases and 11 bases, in that order; junction bases with no gene match: 5. Germline V gene data show CDR1 as SGHRS and CDR2 as YFSETQ. The CDR3 runs to 13 residues. The CDR3 loop reads CASTLAGGNKQFF. CDR3 bases: TGCGCCAGCACACTAGCGGGGGGGAATAAGCAGTTCTTC.

This clonotype came up many times. Relative to the germline gene, one junction end is altered; a read error may explain this. V is TRBV5-1 and J is TRBJ2-7; 8 nucleotides match TRBD1. This CDR3 has 13 amino acids. From germline, CDR1 is SGHRS and CDR2 YFSETQ. CDR3 sequence reads: CASSLGTGGEQYF. The CDR3 DNA reads TGTGCCAGCAGCTTGGGGACAGGAGGCGAGCAGTACTTC.

At least ten counts were recorded for this clonotype. The genes are TRBV7-2 and TRBJ1-2; perhaps TRBD1 as D (6 bases). The CDR3 sequence is 14 residues long. Germline V gene data show CDR1 as SGHTA and CDR2 as FQGNSA. The ends were cut back, 1 base at V and 4 bases at J, with 10 bases in the middle. The CDR3 bases are TGTGCCAGCAGCTTAGGGGGGGCCGGCTATGGCTACACCTTC. Residues: CASSLGGAGYGYTF. The entire variable domain, with the rest obtained from reference TRBV7-2 and TRBJ1-2, is as follows: GAGVSQSPSNKVTEKGKDVELRCDPISGHTALYWYRQSLGQGLEFLIYFQGNSAPDKSGLPSDRFSAERTGGSVSTLTIQRTQQEDSAVYLCASSLGGAGYGYTFGSGTRLTVV.

The V call is TRBV20-1, the J call TRBJ1-2; D gene ambiguous. This CDR3 is built from 12 residues. The germline gives CDR1 DFQATT, CDR2 SNEGSKA (reference sequence). V was clipped by 0 bases and J by 2 bases, with 4 bases between them. CDR3 protein: CSARDENYGYTF. DNA for the CDR3: TGCAGTGCTAGAGACGAGAACTATGGCTACACCTTC.

This clonotype was picked up a small number of times. The V and J genes are TRBV5-1 and TRBJ2-3; TRBD2 agrees at 14 bases. The CDR3 loop spans 17 amino acids. The V gene's germline CDR1 is SGHRS and CDR2 YFSETQ. After removal of 4 bases from V and 2 bases from J, the junction contained 6 bases not matched to a gene. CDR3 sequence (DNA): TGCGCCAGCAGCCTGGGACTAGCGGGGGCTAACACAGATACGCAGTATTTT. It encodes CASSLGLAGANTDTQYF. Full variable domain (outside the CDR3, taken from reference TRBV5-1 and TRBJ2-3): KAGVTQTPRYLIKTRGQQVTLSCSPISGHRSVSWYQQTPGQGLQFLFEYFSETQRNKGNFPGRFSGRQFSNSRSEMNVSTLELGDSALYLCASSLGLAGANTDTQYFGPGTRLTVL.

The table lists this clonotype with a few counts. CDR3 sequence (DNA): TGTGCCAGCAGTTCGACGACAGGGGGTGGGGGAACTGAAGCTTTCTTT. Its translation is CASSSTTGGGGTEAFF. The chain joins TRBV6-5 to TRBJ1-1; 9 bases align to TRBD1. This CDR3 spans 16 amino acids. Germline V gene lookup returns CDR1 MNHEY and CDR2 SVGAGI. V shed 4 bases and J 5 bases; nucleotides not matched to a gene: 11.

The J gene is TRBJ2-1, the V gene TRBV20-1; D perhaps matches TRBD2 (6 bases). V lost 0 bases and J 6 bases, leaving 15 bases between the germline ends. The CDR3 contains 15 residues. CDR1 DFQATT and CDR2 SNEGSKA come from the germline V gene (reference sequence). The CDR3 sequence: CSARDSGVGGNEQFF. CDR3 DNA sequence: TGCAGTGCTAGAGATTCAGGAGTCGGGGGCAATGAGCAGTTCTTC.

This chain links TRBV7-9 with TRBJ2-5; 11 nucleotides agree with TRBD2. The CDR3 sequence is 17 residues long. The ends lost 4 bases at V and 5 bases at J; junction bases unmatched: 12. Germline V gene data show CDR1 as SEHNR and CDR2 as FQNEAQ (reference sequence). The DNA of the CDR3 is TGTGCCAGCAGCTCGATAGCGGGAGGGCCCACGTGGGAGACCCAGTACTTC. Translation gives CASSSIAGGPTWETQYF.

This clonotype has just a few counts. CDR3 sequence reads: CASSQERGARNEQFF. The CDR3 DNA reads TGCGCCAGCAGCCAAGAGAGAGGGGCCCGCAATGAGCAGTTCTTC. V is TRBV4-1 and J is TRBJ2-1, with D tentatively TRBD1 or TRBD2 (5 bases each). Per germline, CDR1 MGHRA and CDR2 YSYEKL. CDR3 length: 15 amino acids. V gave up 0 bases and J gave up 6 bases, with 12 bases separating them.

The rearrangement uses TRBV30 and TRBJ1-1; 11 bases are shared with TRBD1. The CDR3 is made up of 14 amino acids. The germline V gene has CDR1 GTSNPN and CDR2 SVGIG (reference sequence). V dropped 4 bases and J dropped 5; count of bases not matched to a gene: 6. CDR3 in amino acids: CAWTAGTGGTEAFF. DNA of the CDR3: TGTGCCTGGACCGCCGGGACAGGGGGGACTGAAGCTTTCTTT. The complete variable domain, with remaining parts taken from reference TRBV30 and TRBJ1-1, reads SQTIHQWPATLVQPVGSPLSLECTVEGTSNPNLYWYRQAAGRGLQLLFYSVGIGQISSEVPQNLSASRPQDRQFILSSKKLLLSDSGFYLCAWTAGTGGTEAFFGQGTRLTVV.

This clonotype showed up just a few times. The chain links TRBV28 to TRBJ2-7; maybe TRBD2 (5 bases). Per the germline V gene, CDR1 is MDHEN and CDR2 is SYDVKM. The CDR3 runs to 11 residues. V was shortened by 7 bases and J by 3 bases, with 7 bases between the two germline ends. CDR3 sequence (DNA): TGTGCCAGCACAACTAGCTACGAGCAGTACTTC. It is translated as CASTTSYEQYF.

This chain links TRBV28 with TRBJ2-7, with TRBD2 identical over 7 bases. The CDR3 length is 13 residues. Germline V CDR1 and CDR2: MDHEN, SYDVKM. With 8 bases clipped from V and 5 bases from J, the junction kept 9 bases outside the gene matches. DNA of the CDR3: TGTGCCAGCCGATCTAGCGGAGGGCACGAGCAGTACTTC. Protein product: CASRSSGGHEQYF.

Details on this clonotype: An end of the junction differs from the germline gene, which may be a read error. The gene calls are TRBV5-1 and TRBJ2-1; D possibly matches TRBD1 or TRBD2 (5 bases each). CDR3 size: 15 residues. Looked up from germline, CDR1 is SGHRS and CDR2 is YFSETQ. CDR3 amino acids: CACSLLGTEGNEQFF. In DNA form, the CDR3 reads TGCGCCTGCAGCTTGTTGGGGACCGAAGGGAATGAGCAGTTCTTC.

The rearrangement uses TRBV7-2 and TRBJ2-2; D not certain. Germline-derived CDR1 and CDR2 are SGHTA and FQGNSA. The CDR3 has 13 residues. Trimming removed 4 bases at V and 8 bases at J, with 11 bases between. For the CDR3, the DNA is TGTACCAGCAGCTCCCTCCAAGCGGGGGAGCTGTTTTTT. This translates into CTSSSLQAGELFF.